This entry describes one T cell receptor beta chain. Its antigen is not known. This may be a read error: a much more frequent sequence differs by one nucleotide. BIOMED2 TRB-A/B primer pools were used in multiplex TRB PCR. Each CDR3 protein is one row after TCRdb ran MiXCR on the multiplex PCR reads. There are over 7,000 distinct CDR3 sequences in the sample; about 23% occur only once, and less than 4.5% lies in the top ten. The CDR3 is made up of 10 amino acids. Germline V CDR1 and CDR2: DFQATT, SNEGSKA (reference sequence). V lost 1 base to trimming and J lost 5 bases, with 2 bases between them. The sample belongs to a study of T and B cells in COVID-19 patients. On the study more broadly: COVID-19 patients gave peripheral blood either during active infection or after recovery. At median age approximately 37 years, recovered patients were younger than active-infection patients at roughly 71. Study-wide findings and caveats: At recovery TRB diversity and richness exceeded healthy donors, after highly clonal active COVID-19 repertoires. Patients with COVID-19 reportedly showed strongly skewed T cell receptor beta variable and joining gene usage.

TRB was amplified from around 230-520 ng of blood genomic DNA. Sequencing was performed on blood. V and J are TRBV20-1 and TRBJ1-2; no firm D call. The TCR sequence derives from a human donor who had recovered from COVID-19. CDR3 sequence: CSARGYGYTF. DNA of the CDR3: TGCAGTGCTAGAGGTTATGGCTACACCTTC.